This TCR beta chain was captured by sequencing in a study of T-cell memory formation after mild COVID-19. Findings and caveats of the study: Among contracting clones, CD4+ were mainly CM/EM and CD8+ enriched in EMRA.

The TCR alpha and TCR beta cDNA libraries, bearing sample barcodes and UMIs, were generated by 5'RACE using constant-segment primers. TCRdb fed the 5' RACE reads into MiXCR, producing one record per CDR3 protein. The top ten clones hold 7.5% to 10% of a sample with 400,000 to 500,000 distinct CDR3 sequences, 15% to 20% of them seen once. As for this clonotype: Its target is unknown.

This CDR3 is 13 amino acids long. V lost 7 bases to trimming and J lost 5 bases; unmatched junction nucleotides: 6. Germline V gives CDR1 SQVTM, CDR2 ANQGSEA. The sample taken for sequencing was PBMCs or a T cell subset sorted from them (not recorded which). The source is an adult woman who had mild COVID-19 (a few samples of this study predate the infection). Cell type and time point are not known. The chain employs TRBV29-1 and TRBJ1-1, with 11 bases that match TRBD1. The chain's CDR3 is CSARDRGGTEAFF. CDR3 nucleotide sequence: TGCAGCGCCCGGGACAGGGGGGGGACTGAAGCTTTCTTT.